These 14 T cell receptor beta chains were all obtained from the same sample, sequenced in a study of T cells in localized non-small cell lung cancer. Libraries were prepared by immunoSEQ multiplex PCR; TCRdb keeps only in-frame clonotypes and omits some of them. The sample has fewer than 8,000 clones; 50% are singletons. Here the sequenced sample was lymph node tissue, taken before any cancer treatment. These receptors all stem from a female donor of 60 years or more with stage I lung adenocarcinoma.

This clone was picked up a small number of times. The V call is TRBV10-3, the J call TRBJ1-2; no clear D. Deletions cut 10 bases from V and 5 bases from J, with 14 bases between. This CDR3 has 12 residues. Germline V CDR1 and CDR2: ENHRY, SYGVKD. The CDR3 sequence: CASTRADYGYTF. DNA for the CDR3: TGTGCCAGTACACGGGCAGATTATGGCTACACCTTC.

The V call is TRBV9, the J call TRBJ2-1; D is possibly TRBD2 (6 bases). This CDR3 contains 14 residues. Germline values: CDR1 SGDLS, CDR2 YYNGEE. Deletions cut 6 bases from V and 1 base from J, with 11 bases between. This CDR3 is CASTPGGSYNEQFF. CDR3 nucleotide sequence: TGTGCCAGCACCCCCGGGGGATCCTACAATGAGCAGTTCTTC.

The chain employs TRBV19 and TRBJ2-7; D gene ambiguous. The CDR3 is 15 residues long. CDR1 is LNHDA and CDR2 is SQIVND in the germline V gene (reference sequence). Trimming pared 5 bases from V and 0 bases from J, leaving 14 bases between. CDR3 residues: CASSLHGQSSYEQYF. The CDR3 region has the DNA TGTGCCAGTAGTTTACACGGCCAGAGCTCCTACGAGCAGTACTTC.

The gene calls are TRBV28 and TRBJ2-3; D uncertain. Germline CDR1 is MDHEN and CDR2 is SYDVKM. Trimming pared 5 bases from V and 2 bases from J, leaving 8 bases between. CDR3 length equals 13 residues. This chain's CDR3 is CASSPLDTDTQYF. The CDR3 bases are TGTGCCAGCAGTCCCCTAGACACAGATACGCAGTATTTT.

This chain connects TRBV30 to TRBJ1-6, with D perhaps TRBD1 (6 bases). The germline V gene has CDR1 GTSNPN and CDR2 SVGIG (reference sequence). V gave up 4 bases and J gave up 8 bases, with 15 bases separating them. This CDR3 contains 14 residues. CDR3 amino acids: CAWIRGQGDSPLHF. The CDR3 DNA reads TGTGCCTGGATACGGGGACAAGGCGATTCACCCCTCCACTTT. Looking up the rest from reference TRBV30 and TRBJ1-6 gives the full variable domain: SQTIHQWPATLVQPVGSPLSLECTVEGTSNPNLYWYRQAAGRGLQLLFYSVGIGQISSEVPQNLSASRPQDRQFILSSKKLLLSDSGFYLCAWIRGQGDSPLHFGNGTRLTVT.

V usage is TRBV19 and J usage is TRBJ1-1; 10 bases are a match to TRBD1. V was clipped by 1 base and J by 4 bases; unmatched bases: 3. The CDR3 runs 15 residues. The V gene's germline CDR1 is LNHDA and CDR2 SQIVND (reference sequence). CDR3 sequence (DNA): TGTGCCAGTAGTATAGGGACAGGGGGGGGCACTGAAGCTTTCTTT. Translating it yields CASSIGTGGGTEAFF. The whole variable domain, remainder taken from reference TRBV19 and TRBJ1-1, is DGGITQSPKYLFRKEGQNVTLSCEQNLNHDAMYWYRQDPGQGLRLIYYSQIVNDFQKGDIAEGYSVSREKKESFPLTVTSAQKNPTAFYLCASSIGTGGGTEAFFGQGTRLTVV.

This clone turned up a few times. The V call is TRBV11-3, the J call TRBJ1-4, with D perhaps matching TRBD1 (5 bases). The germline V and J ends were trimmed by 3 bases and 7 bases, with 12 bases remaining between them. This CDR3 region has 14 residues. Germline V gene sequence: CDR1 SGHNT, CDR2 YENEEA. The CDR3 nucleotides are TGTGCCAGCAGCTTGGCTAGGGGCGGTGAAAAACTGTTTTTT. Protein product: CASSLARGGEKLFF.

This clone was detected a few times. J is TRBJ2-7 and V is TRBV6-8, with unresolved D. V gave up 8 bases and J gave up 3 bases, with 11 bases separating them. Per germline, CDR1 MNHGY and CDR2 SAAAGT. This CDR3 is 12 amino acids long. CDR3 residues: CASSPLGYEQYF. The DNA of the CDR3 is TGTGCCAGCTCCCCTTTGGGCTACGAGCAGTACTTC.

The chain employs TRBV9 and TRBJ2-6; no definite D call. Looked up from germline, CDR1 is SGDLS and CDR2 is YYNGEE. Trimming took 6 bases from V and 2 from J, leaving 3 bases between them. The CDR3 totals 12 residues. CDR3 sequence (DNA): TGTGCCAGCAAGACTGGGGCCAACGTCCTGACTTTC. Translating it yields CASKTGANVLTF.

This sequence joins TRBV19 and TRBJ2-1, with D perhaps matching TRBD2 (5 bases). Germline V gives CDR1 LNHDA, CDR2 SQIVND (reference sequence). Deletions cut 6 bases from V and 4 bases from J, with 16 bases between. CDR3 length: 15 residues. The CDR3 reads CASRTLTGRYNEQFF. Written as DNA, the CDR3 is TGTGCCAGTAGGACTCTCACGGGGAGATACAATGAGCAGTTCTTC.

This clone has only a few counts. The chain combines TRBV9 with TRBJ2-5, with a tentative D call TRBD2 (5 bases). V was cut by 3 bases and J by 5 bases, with 8 bases left in between. Germline V gene data show CDR1 as SGDLS and CDR2 as YYNGEE. The length of the CDR3 is 12 residues. Here the CDR3 DNA reads TGTGCCAGCAGCGGGACTGTTGAGACCCAGTACTTC. Encoded protein: CASSGTVETQYF.

DNA of the CDR3: TGTGCCAGCAGCTTCGGACAGGAGATCATGAACACTGAAGCTTTCTTT. As protein: CASSFGQEIMNTEAFF. The genes are TRBV7-7 and TRBJ1-1; 7 bases are shared with TRBD1. The CDR3 has 16 amino acids. The ends lost 3 bases at V and 0 bases at J; junction bases unmatched: 7. Germline CDR1 and CDR2: SSHAT and FNYEAQ (reference sequence).

The J gene is TRBJ1-4, the V gene TRBV30, with 7 bases identical to TRBD1. This CDR3 has 12 residues. Germline assignment: CDR1 GTSNPN and CDR2 SVGIG (reference sequence). Unmatched junction bases numbered 5, after V lost 3 bases and J lost 10 bases. The CDR3 loop reads CAWSLQGRKLFF. The CDR3 DNA sequence: TGTGCCTGGAGCTTACAGGGGCGAAAACTGTTTTTT.

This clone appeared once. This sequence joins TRBV29-1 and TRBJ2-7, with D possibly being TRBD1 (5 bases). Germline CDR1 and CDR2: SQVTM and ANQGSEA. The CDR3 covers 13 residues. Trimming pared 1 base from V and 2 bases from J, leaving 9 bases between. CDR3 bases: TGCAGCGTTGAAGTTGCAGGGACCTACGAGCAGTACTTC. It encodes CSVEVAGTYEQYF.